This TCR beta chain was documented in a study of blood T cell repertoires in COVID-19. About the study: Some COVID-19 samples were acute and others convalescent; all came from the United States, Italy and Spain.

After removal of 3 bases from V and 7 bases from J, the junction contained 4 bases not matched to a gene. This CDR3 spans 14 amino acids. CDR1 ENHRY and CDR2 SYGVKD come from the germline V gene. Original analysis: Reference gene primers were amplified, and this amplification served to estimate nucleated cell counts. Sequencing was performed with immunoSEQ multiplex PCR; in TCRdb, only in-frame clones are kept and a portion is missing. V and J calls and clone size are copied from that table; D and trimming were computed from the DNA. The profile shows hundreds of thousands of clones, approximately 90% of them singletons. Patients from Seattle were sampled longitudinally, starting during active infection.

This chain links TRBV10-3 with TRBJ2-1; 9 bases are a match to TRBD2. The specimen sequenced was peripheral blood. The sequence came from a woman aged 45-60 years with COVID-19, enrolled during active disease. CDR3 in amino acids: CAISELAGSNEQFF. The CDR3, as DNA: TGTGCCATCAGTGAACTAGCGGGTTCGAATGAGCAGTTCTTC.